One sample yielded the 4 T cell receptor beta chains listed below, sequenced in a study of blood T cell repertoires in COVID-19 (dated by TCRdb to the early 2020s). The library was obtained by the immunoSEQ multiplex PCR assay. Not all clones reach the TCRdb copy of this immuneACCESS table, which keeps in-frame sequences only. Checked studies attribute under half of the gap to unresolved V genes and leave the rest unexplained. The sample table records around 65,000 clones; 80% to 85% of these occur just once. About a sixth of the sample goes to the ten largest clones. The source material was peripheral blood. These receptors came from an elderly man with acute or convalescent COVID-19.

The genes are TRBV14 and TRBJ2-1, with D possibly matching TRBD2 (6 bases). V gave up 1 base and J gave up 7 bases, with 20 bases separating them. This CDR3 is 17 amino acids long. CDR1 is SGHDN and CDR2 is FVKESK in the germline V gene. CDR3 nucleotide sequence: TGTGCCAGCAGCCAAGCGCAGTTGTGGCTAGCGATAAATGAGCAGTTCTTC. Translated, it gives CASSQAQLWLAINEQFF.

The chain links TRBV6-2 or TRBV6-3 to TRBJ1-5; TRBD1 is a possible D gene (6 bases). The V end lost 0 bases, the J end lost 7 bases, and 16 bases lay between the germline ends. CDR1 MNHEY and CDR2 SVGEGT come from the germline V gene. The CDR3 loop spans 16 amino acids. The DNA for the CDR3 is TGTGCCAGCAGTTACTCGAGTTTCAGGGGCTGGCAGCCCCAGCATTTT. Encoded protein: CASSYSSFRGWQPQHF.

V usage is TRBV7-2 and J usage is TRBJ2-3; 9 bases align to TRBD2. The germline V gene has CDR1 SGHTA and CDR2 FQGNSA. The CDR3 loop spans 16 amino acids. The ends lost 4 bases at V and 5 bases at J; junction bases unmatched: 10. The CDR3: CASSWAGGGAIDTQYF. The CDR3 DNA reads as TGTGCCAGCAGCTGGGCTGGCGGGGGGGCTATAGATACGCAGTATTTT.

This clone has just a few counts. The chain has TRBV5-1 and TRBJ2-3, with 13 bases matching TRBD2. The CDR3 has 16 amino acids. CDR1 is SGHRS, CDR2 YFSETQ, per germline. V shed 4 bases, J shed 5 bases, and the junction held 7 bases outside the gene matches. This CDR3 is CASSSGLAGAGDTQYF. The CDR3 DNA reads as TGCGCCAGCAGCAGCGGACTAGCGGGGGCCGGAGATACGCAGTATTTT.